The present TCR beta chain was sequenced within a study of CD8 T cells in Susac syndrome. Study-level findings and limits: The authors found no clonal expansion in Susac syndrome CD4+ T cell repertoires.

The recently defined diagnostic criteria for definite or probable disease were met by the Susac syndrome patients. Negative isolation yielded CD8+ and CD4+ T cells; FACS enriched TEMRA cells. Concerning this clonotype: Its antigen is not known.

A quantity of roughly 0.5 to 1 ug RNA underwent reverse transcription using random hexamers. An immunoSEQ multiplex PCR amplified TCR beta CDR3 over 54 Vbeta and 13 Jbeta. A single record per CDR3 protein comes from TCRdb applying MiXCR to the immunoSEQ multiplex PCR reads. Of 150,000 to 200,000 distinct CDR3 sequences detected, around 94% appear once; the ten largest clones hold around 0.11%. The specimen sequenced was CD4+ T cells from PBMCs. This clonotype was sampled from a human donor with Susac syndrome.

The CDR3 loop reads CASSARGTGILYEQYF. CDR3 DNA: TGTGCCAGCTCAGCCCGGGGCACAGGGATTCTGTACGAGCAGTACTTC. V is TRBV18 and J is TRBJ2-7; D possibly corresponds to TRBD1 (6 bases). Germline values: CDR1 KGHSH, CDR2 LQKENI. Trimming took off 5 bases at V and 4 bases at J, with 21 bases between the two ends. The CDR3 extends over 16 amino acids.